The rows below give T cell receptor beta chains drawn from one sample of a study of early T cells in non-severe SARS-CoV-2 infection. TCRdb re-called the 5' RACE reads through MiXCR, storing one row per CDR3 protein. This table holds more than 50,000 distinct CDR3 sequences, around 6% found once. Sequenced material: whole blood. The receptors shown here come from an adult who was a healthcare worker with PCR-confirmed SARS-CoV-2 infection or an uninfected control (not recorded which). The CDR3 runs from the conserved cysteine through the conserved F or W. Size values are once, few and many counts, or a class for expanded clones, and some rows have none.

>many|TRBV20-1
CSAGDLQGKAFF
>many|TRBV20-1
CSARMGGVAEQFF
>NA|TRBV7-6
CASSLRGAGDTDTQYF
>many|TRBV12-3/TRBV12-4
CASSLGRETYNEQFF
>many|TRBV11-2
CASSLGLAEKETQYF
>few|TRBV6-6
CASSLGGRVNSPLHF
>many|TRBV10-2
CASRETSGSRNEQFF
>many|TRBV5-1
CASSLWDSDNSPLHF
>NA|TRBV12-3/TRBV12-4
CASRGQPNTGELFF
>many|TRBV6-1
CASRVNRDLEAFF
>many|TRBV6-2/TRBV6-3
CASGQQGIF
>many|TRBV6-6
CASSFTGSEQYF
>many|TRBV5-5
CASRLAGAFQETQYF
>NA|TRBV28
CASYPGPGQWGNEQFF
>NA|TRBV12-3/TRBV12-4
CASSPKIGHTF